The 32 T cell receptor beta chains in this list originate from one sample, sequenced in a study of T cells in Graves' hyperthyroidism and ophthalmopathy. TCR beta CDR3 regions were amplified from RNA transcripts. An initial round of RT-PCR targeting the TCR CDR3 relied on the HTBI primer set. TCRdb reprocessed the multiplex PCR reads with MiXCR, giving one entry per CDR3 protein. The sample consists of about 520,000 distinct CDR3 sequences, approximately 24% of them appearing once. The sequenced sample consisted of blood. The receptors come from a woman in her thirties with Graves' ophthalmopathy.

In its sample, this clonotype was seen many times. This chain joins TRBV7-2 and TRBJ1-2; unclear D gene. The CDR3 length is 13 residues. Germline CDR1 and CDR2: SGHTA and FQGNSA. V was clipped by 5 bases and J by 4 bases, with 11 bases between them. The CDR3 here is CASSPQTSYGYTF. The DNA of the CDR3 is TGTGCCAGCAGCCCTCAAACGTCCTATGGCTACACCTTC.

CDR3 protein: CASRPKGQGNYGYTF. The DNA of the CDR3 is TGTGCCAGCAGACCTAAAGGACAGGGCAACTATGGCTACACCTTC. The chain combines TRBV5-6 with TRBJ1-2; 8 positions agree with TRBD1. In germline, CDR1 is SGHDT, CDR2 YYEEEE. J gave up 2 bases and V 5 bases, and 8 bases lay outside the gene matches. The CDR3 is 15 residues long.

This clonotype was counted many times. The V and J genes are TRBV6-1 and TRBJ1-2; D is perhaps TRBD1 (5 bases). Germline V lookup: CDR1 MNHNS, CDR2 SASEGT. This CDR3 spans 15 amino acids. The V end lost 0 bases, the J end lost 7 bases, and 15 bases lay between the germline ends. CDR3 sequence reads: CASSEALLRGFGYTF. CDR3 DNA: TGTGCCAGCAGTGAAGCGCTTCTTCGGGGCTTTGGCTACACCTTC.

This clonotype was seen repeatedly, ten times or more. J is TRBJ2-7 and V is TRBV7-2; TRBD1 is a possible D gene (7 bases). The CDR3 has 15 amino acids. Between the trimmed V and J ends, which lost 5 bases and 5 bases, there was a span of 19 bases. The germline V gene encodes CDR1 SGHTA and CDR2 FQGNSA. The CDR3 DNA is TGTGCCAGCAGCCCAATCAGGGGGGCAACCCACGAGCAGTACTTC. Protein product: CASSPIRGATHEQYF.

The chain couples TRBV2 to TRBJ2-2; D is ambiguous. V lost 3 bases and J lost 3, with 5 bases in between. The CDR3 runs 13 residues. Per germline, CDR1 SNHLY and CDR2 FYNNEI. The CDR3 DNA reads as TGTGCCAGCAGTGAGTGGCACACCGGGGAGCTGTTTTTT. It encodes CASSEWHTGELFF.

This clonotype was counted many times. The chain uses TRBV12-3 or TRBV12-4 and TRBJ2-7, with TRBD2 identical over 11 bases. CDR3 length equals 15 residues. V lost 7 bases and J lost 2; bases outside the gene matches: 7. CDR3 DNA: TGTGCCAGCAACCTAATAGCGGGGGGGCCCTACGAGCAGTACTTC. Protein sequence: CASNLIAGGPYEQYF.

The chain combines TRBV6-1 with TRBJ2-5; 7 nucleotides agree with TRBD1. CDR1 is MNHNS and CDR2 is SASEGT in the germline V gene. The CDR3 sequence is 13 residues long. The V segment lost 7 bases and the J segment 1 base; nucleotides outside the gene matches: 3. CDR3: CASTRQGQETQYF. Written as DNA, the CDR3 is TGTGCCAGCACAAGACAGGGCCAAGAGACCCAGTACTTC.

This clonotype was picked up many times. This chain uses TRBV29-1 with TRBJ1-1; 10 positions match TRBD1. J gave up 4 bases and V 6 bases, and 5 bases lay outside the gene matches. Germline CDR1 SQVTM, CDR2 ANQGSEA. This CDR3 contains 13 residues. The DNA for the CDR3 is TGCAGCGTCGGGACAGGGGACGTCACTGAAGCTTTCTTT. Translated: CSVGTGDVTEAFF. The full variable domain, rest sourced from reference TRBV29-1 and TRBJ1-1, is SAVISQKPSRDICQRGTSLTIQCQVDSQVTMMFWYRQQPGQSLTLIATANQGSEATYESGFVIDKFPISRPNLTFSTLTVSNMSPEDSSIYLCSVGTGDVTEAFFGQGTRLTVV.

The rearrangement joins TRBV7-8 to TRBJ1-5; D remains unclear. The germline V and J ends were trimmed by 0 bases and 10 bases, with 13 bases remaining between them. This CDR3 contains 14 residues. Germline-derived CDR1 and CDR2 are SGHVS and FQNEAQ. CDR3 bases: TGTGCCAGCAGCTTAGCGGCGTCCACAGAACCCCAGCATTTT. It yields the protein CASSLAASTEPQHF.

Comment on this clonotype: It may be a read error: a sequence one base away is much more abundant. This chain connects TRBV11-1 to TRBJ2-7, with no clear D. CDR3 length: 14 residues. The germline V gene encodes CDR1 SGHAT and CDR2 FQDESV (reference sequence). The CDR3 spells CASSLEAQVYEQCF. The CDR3 coding sequence is TGTGCCAGCAGCTTAGAAGCGCAGGTCTACGAGCAGTGCTTC.

This clonotype was counted at least ten times. The chain is built from TRBV6-1 and TRBJ2-7, with 9 positions matching TRBD1. J was trimmed by 3 bases and V by 6 bases; bases with no gene match: 3. The length of the CDR3 is 13 residues. CDR1 and CDR2 (germline): MNHNS, SASEGT. Here the CDR3 DNA reads TGTGCCAGCAGCCGGGACAGGGACTACGAGCAGTACTTC. Encoded protein: CASSRDRDYEQYF.

This clonotype was detected ten times or more. V is TRBV29-1 and J is TRBJ2-5, with 7 positions matching TRBD2. The CDR3 spans 14 residues. V lost 7 bases, J lost 3 bases, and 11 bases stayed unmatched. Germline CDR1 SQVTM, CDR2 ANQGSEA. The DNA of the CDR3 is TGCAGCGGGATGGGGGGGGAGTTGAAAGAGACCCAGTACTTC. Translating gives CSGMGGELKETQYF.

This clonotype was detected ten times or more. The chain employs TRBV6-5 and TRBJ2-7; possible D gene TRBD2, 5 bases. The CDR3 runs to 12 residues. Trimming left V 7 bases short and J 0 bases short, with 7 bases between. Germline CDR1 and CDR2: MNHEY and SVGAGI. The CDR3 loop reads CASNGNSYEQYF. The CDR3, as DNA: TGTGCCAGCAACGGGAACTCCTACGAGCAGTACTTC.

This clonotype was seen a few times. This chain links TRBV2 with TRBJ2-4; 12 nucleotides match TRBD2. Trimming took 7 bases from V and 6 from J; bases not matched to a gene: 7. In germline, CDR1 is SNHLY, CDR2 FYNNEI. This CDR3 has 15 amino acids. In DNA form, the CDR3 reads TGTGCCAGCACCCCTAGCGGGGGGGATGGAAACATTCAGTACTTC. This translates into CASTPSGGDGNIQYF.

The sample holds many counts of this clonotype. The rearrangement links TRBV24-1 to TRBJ1-5; perhaps TRBD1 as D (6 bases). Germline V gene lookup returns CDR1 KGHDR and CDR2 SFDVKD. This CDR3 comprises 15 residues. V shed 4 bases and J shed 3 bases, with 12 bases lying between them. The CDR3 DNA is TGTGCCACCAGTGACCGAGACAGGTCCAATCAGCCCCAGCATTTT. As protein: CATSDRDRSNQPQHF.

This clonotype came up once. CDR3 nucleotide sequence: TGCAGCGTTGAAGACAGGGGGCGATTCTATGGCTACACCTTC. Protein: CSVEDRGRFYGYTF. The V and J genes are TRBV29-1 and TRBJ1-2, with 8 bases that match TRBD1. CDR3 length equals 14 residues. V lost 0 bases, J lost 4 bases, and 4 bases stayed unmatched. CDR1 and CDR2 from the germline V gene are SQVTM and ANQGSEA.

For this clonotype: Here the CDR3 omits its conserved ending phenylalanine or tryptophan, so a read error is the likely source. This chain connects TRBV29-1 to TRBJ2-7, with 9 nucleotides matching TRBD2. The CDR3 spans 11 residues. CDR1 and CDR2 (germline): SQVTM, ANQGSEA. The V gene end was trimmed by 6 bases and the J gene end by 5 bases; junction bases not matched to a gene: 2. This CDR3 is CSVGGGDEQYY. In DNA form, the CDR3 reads TGCAGCGTGGGCGGGGGGGACGAGCAGTACTAC.

This clonotype was seen repeatedly, ten times or more. The chain combines TRBV6-5 with TRBJ2-7; 7 nucleotides match TRBD1. The CDR3 contains 14 residues. With V trimmed by 2 bases and J by 2 bases, 3 bases remained unmatched. Germline loops: CDR1 MNHEY, CDR2 SVGAGI. The CDR3 here is CASSYGRGTYEQYF. In nucleotides, the CDR3 is TGTGCCAGCAGTTACGGCAGGGGGACCTACGAGCAGTACTTC.

This clonotype was observed at least ten times. The chain joins TRBV19 to TRBJ2-7, with TRBD1 identical over 9 bases. The CDR3 runs to 14 residues. CDR1 is LNHDA, CDR2 SQIVND, per germline (reference sequence). Trimming removed 4 bases from V and 3 bases from J; junction bases left unmatched: 4. Written as DNA, the CDR3 is TGTGCCAGTAGTACATCGACAGGGGGCTACGAGCAGTACTTC. It yields the protein CASSTSTGGYEQYF.

At least ten counts were recorded for this clonotype. The chain recombines TRBV11-2 with TRBJ2-5; D is uncertain. Deletions cut 0 bases from V and 2 bases from J, with 7 bases between. The CDR3 totals 14 residues. CDR1 is SGHAT and CDR2 is FQNNGV in the germline V gene. CDR3 region: CASSLDPEQETQYF. Here the CDR3 DNA reads TGTGCCAGCAGCTTAGATCCGGAACAAGAGACCCAGTACTTC.

In this sample, this clonotype turned up a few times. This sequence joins TRBV4-3 and TRBJ2-7; the D gene is possibly TRBD1 (6 bases). The CDR3 consists of 15 residues. Germline V gene lookup returns CDR1 LGHNA and CDR2 YSLEER. V was clipped by 3 bases and J by 2 bases, with 14 bases between them. For the CDR3, the DNA is TGCGCCAGCAGCCACCCCGCCCAGGGGACCTACGAGCAGTACTTC. Translated: CASSHPAQGTYEQYF.

The rearrangement uses TRBV6-1 and TRBJ1-2; D is possibly TRBD1 (6 bases). The CDR3 covers 16 residues. Germline V lookup: CDR1 MNHNS, CDR2 SASEGT. V lost 2 bases, J lost 3 bases, and 16 bases lay in between. The CDR3, as DNA: TGTGCCAGCAGTGAAAAGGGGCATACAGGGTACTATGGCTACACCTTC. Protein: CASSEKGHTGYYGYTF.

This chain links TRBV5-1 with TRBJ2-7; the D gene is possibly TRBD2 (5 bases). The CDR3 sequence is 16 residues long. Germline V gives CDR1 SGHRS, CDR2 YFSETQ. V was pared by 0 bases and J by 0 bases, with 13 bases between. The CDR3 nucleotides read TGCGCCAGCAGCTTGGGGGTAGCGAGATACTCCTACGAGCAGTACTTC. It is translated as CASSLGVARYSYEQYF.

The gene calls are TRBV19 and TRBJ1-2; 7 bases match TRBD1. The CDR3 is 13 amino acids. Germline V gene lookup returns CDR1 LNHDA and CDR2 SQIVND (reference sequence). Trimming took 3 bases from V and 7 from J; bases not matched to a gene: 5. The CDR3 here is CASSMGTVGGYTF. For the CDR3, the DNA is TGTGCCAGTAGTATGGGGACAGTCGGTGGCTACACCTTC.

The V gene is TRBV14, the J gene TRBJ1-3; D possibly corresponds to TRBD1 (6 bases). This CDR3 spans 16 amino acids. V was shortened by 4 bases and J by 3 bases, with 16 bases between the two germline ends. Looked up from germline, CDR1 is SGHDN and CDR2 is FVKESK. The CDR3, as DNA: TGTGCCAGCAGCCCTTCTAGATGGACAGTTGGAAACACCATATATTTT. This translates into CASSPSRWTVGNTIYF.

In this sample, this clonotype turned up many times. The rearrangement links TRBV5-1 to TRBJ1-3, with D uncertain. V was shortened by 4 bases and J by 0 bases, with 5 bases between the two germline ends. The length of the CDR3 is 13 residues. CDR1 and CDR2 (germline): SGHRS, YFSETQ. CDR3 bases: TGCGCCAGCAGCGACAACTCTGGAAACACCATATATTTT. This encodes CASSDNSGNTIYF.

The chain has TRBV25-1 and TRBJ2-5; 9 bases agree with TRBD1. J gave up 5 bases and V 5 bases, and 15 bases lay outside the gene matches. This CDR3 spans 17 amino acids. Germline V gives CDR1 MGHDK, CDR2 SYGVNS. The CDR3 nucleotides are TGTGCCAGCAGTCCCTTACCGGGACAGGGAATGGGTGAGACCCAGTACTTC. Its translation is CASSPLPGQGMGETQYF.

This clonotype was counted at least ten times. Written as DNA, the CDR3 is TGTGCCAGCAGTGAACGTTGGGGGGATTACTCAGATAGCAATCAGCCCCAGCATTTT. As protein: CASSERWGDYSDSNQPQHF. The chain links TRBV6-1 to TRBJ1-5; possibly TRBD1 for D (5 bases). CDR1 is MNHNS and CDR2 is SASEGT in the germline V gene. The CDR3 contains 19 residues. The V end lost 2 bases, the J end lost 0 bases, and 20 bases lay between the germline ends.

This clonotype was seen a handful of times. This sequence joins TRBV11-2 and TRBJ2-7, with TRBD2 matching 10 bases. The germline CDR1 and CDR2 sequences are SGHAT and FQNNGV. The CDR3 runs 14 residues. V lost 2 bases, J lost 11 bases, and 9 bases stayed unmatched. CDR3 protein: CASSLSGSGRGEYF. The CDR3 DNA reads as TGTGCCAGCAGCTTAAGCGGGAGCGGGAGGGGAGAGTACTTC. The full variable domain, its missing parts supplied by reference TRBV11-2 and TRBJ2-7, is EAGVAQSPRYKIIEKRQSVAFWCNPISGHATLYWYQQILGQGPKLLIQFQNNGVVDDSQLPKDRFSAERLKGVDSTLKIQPAKLEDSAVYLCASSLSGSGRGEYFGPGTRLTVT.

At least ten counts were recorded for this clonotype. This chain connects TRBV12-3 or TRBV12-4 to TRBJ1-5; D ambiguous. The CDR3 is 13 residues long. With 1 base removed from V and 7 bases from J, the gap between germline ends came to 8 bases. The CDR3 spells CASSLGPSQPQHF. The CDR3, as DNA: TGTGCCAGCAGTTTAGGGCCCTCGCAGCCCCAGCATTTT.

This clonotype has a handful of counts. This chain connects TRBV20-1 to TRBJ2-5; D is possibly TRBD2 (6 bases). This CDR3 has 12 residues. V was clipped by 4 bases and J by 5 bases, with 11 bases between them. The germline gives CDR1 DFQATT, CDR2 SNEGSKA (reference sequence). This CDR3 is CSATAGLETQYF. In DNA form, the CDR3 reads TGCAGTGCTACAGCGGGCCTGGAGACCCAGTACTTC.

The sample holds many counts of this clonotype. The CDR3 sequence is CAITPGHPGLGQPQHF. CDR3 in DNA: TGTGCCATCACTCCGGGACACCCCGGCCTGGGTCAGCCCCAGCATTTT. The rearrangement joins TRBV10-3 to TRBJ1-5, with D tentatively TRBD1 (6 bases). Trimming stripped 7 bases from V and 6 bases from J, with 22 bases between. The CDR3 is 16 residues long. Germline CDR1 and CDR2: ENHRY and SYGVKD.